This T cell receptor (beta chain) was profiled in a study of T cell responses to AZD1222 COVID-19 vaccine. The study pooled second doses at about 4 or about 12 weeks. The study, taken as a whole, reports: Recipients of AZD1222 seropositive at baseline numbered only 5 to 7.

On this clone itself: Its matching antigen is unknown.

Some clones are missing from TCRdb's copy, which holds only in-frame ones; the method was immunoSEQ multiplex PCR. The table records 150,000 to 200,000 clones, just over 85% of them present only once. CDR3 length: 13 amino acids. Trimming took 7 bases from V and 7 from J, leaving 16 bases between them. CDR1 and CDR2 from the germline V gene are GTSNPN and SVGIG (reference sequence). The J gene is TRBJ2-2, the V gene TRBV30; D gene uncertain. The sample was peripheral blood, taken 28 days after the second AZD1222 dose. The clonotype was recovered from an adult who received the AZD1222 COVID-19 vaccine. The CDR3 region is CASRGPGNGELFF. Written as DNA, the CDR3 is TGTGCCTCCAGAGGTCCGGGTAACGGGGAGCTGTTTTTT.